This T cell receptor (beta chain) came from a study of cytomegalovirus exposure and HLA in healthy donors. General study findings and limits: Reportedly, diagnosis of cytomegalovirus status by the classifier showed high specificity and sensitivity. The listing of 150 to 200 TCR beta chains classed them as cytomegalovirus-associated. The CMV antigen specificity of a few CMV-associated chains was confirmed through in vitro analysis.

The CDR3 is made up of 15 amino acids. Germline-derived CDR1 and CDR2 are MNHEY and SMNVEV (reference sequence). The germline V and J ends were trimmed by 6 bases and 0 bases, with 9 bases remaining between them. In the case of this clone: Its specificity is not known.

Data came from immunoSEQ multiplex PCR; TCRdb stores just in-frame clones and leaves some out. The sample contains about 98,000 clones, over 85% of which appear only once. The chain is built from TRBV27 and TRBJ2-6; D possibly corresponds to TRBD2 (6 bases). The sequenced sample was PBMCs. This sequence originates from a woman in her late teens or twenties in good health and CMV-seronegative. The CDR3 spells CASSPGSSGANVLTF. CDR3 nucleotide sequence: TGTGCCAGCAGCCCCGGGAGCTCTGGGGCCAACGTCCTGACTTTC. Full variable domain (missing parts from reference TRBV27 and TRBJ2-6): EAQVTQNPRYLITVTGKKLTVTCSQNMNHEYMSWYRQDPGLGLRQIYYSMNVEVTDKGDVPEGYKVSRKEKRNFPLILESPSPNQTSLYFCASSPGSSGANVLTFGAGSRLTVL.